This T cell receptor beta chain is from a study of cytomegalovirus exposure and HLA in healthy donors (dated by TCRdb to about 2017). At the level of the whole study: In an earlier analysis of some 550 of the donors, 276 Gb of sequence data and 100 million or so unique TCR beta sequences from about 190 million T cells were reported. To decide whether each TCR beta V gene segment behaved as functional or pseudogenic, an earlier analysis of approximately 600 of the donors relied on high-throughput TCR beta sequencing. An early release that covered some 640 HLA-typed donors contained about 300 gigabases of sequencing data and tens of millions of unique TCR sequences. The later analysis used no new phenotypic data to find candidate immune exposures, relying instead on TCR beta sequences and their occurrence across donors. On average, around 230,000 unique TCR beta nucleotide sequences were sequenced per donor among 398 genotyped donors of the cohort, with 15% to 20% of those sequences being non-productive. A separate validation cohort of approximately 130 different subjects was used in addition to the approximately 640-subject first cohort. Using immunosequencing, the study profiled T cell repertoires from about 650 subjects and related those repertoires to cytomegalovirus serostatus. Every discovery cohort repertoire had been produced on one sequencing platform. The number of donors typed differed by locus, with 629-630 for A, B, C, DRB1 and DQB1, 522 for DQA1, over 600 for DPA1, and roughly 450 for DPB1. Several DR-DQ haplotypes were treated as single units for association and clustering because of strong linkage in the cohort. High-throughput TCR immunosequencing, statistical association of individual TCRs with disease status, and machine learning were combined to predict cytomegalovirus infection status. Of the roughly 430 genotyped donors, about 84% fell in the genetic ancestry cluster associated with self-reported Caucasian donors. The study aimed to test whether signatures of past pathogen exposure could be identified by cataloging public T cell receptors. In a later analysis, previously published TCR beta repertoires from 666 donors were re-analyzed and high-resolution HLA genotyping was added so that TCR occurrence patterns could be studied. A later genetic analysis took genome-wide SNP genotypes for about 55% of the roughly 670 donors and used that subset as a discovery cohort. Both class I and class II loci were covered by HLA typing, at four-digit resolution. Donor age, sex, ethnicity and CMV serostatus were collected together with the repertoire data.

The investigation overall reported the following: Presence/absence analyses assumed roughly uniform sequencing depth across donors, an assumption that may not hold. A group of highly shared sequence variants was considered likely to be a technical artifact of the sequencing pipeline. Across donors, most TCR sequences were observed very rarely, whereas some public TCRs were present in many individuals. In a later analysis, around 17,000 TCR beta sequences were associated with specific HLA alleles at a false discovery rate of 0.05. The only immune exposure information available for the cohort was CMV serostatus. In the study, around 150 TCR beta chains were listed as associated with cytomegalovirus. In a later analysis, most CMV-associated TCR beta chains were found to appear HLA-restricted, with HLA associations seemingly driven largely by CMV exposure. This cohort had only TCR beta chains sequenced, and the lack of alpha or paired-chain data limited which features could be detected. A later analysis found that TCR association rates varied across HLA loci, with DRB1 alleles showing the most associated TCRs and HLA-C alleles the fewest. The authors suggested that the approach could potentially be extended to other disease states and immunological phenotypes. About 15 rarely observed V segments, including chromosome 9 orphons, were excluded from the earlier analysis of about 610 of the donors because counts were too low. Three of the identified cytomegalovirus-associated TCR beta chains were confirmed in vitro to be specific for cytomegalovirus antigens. In a later analysis, HLA-associated TCR beta chains were found to be more clonally expanded and to have lower generation probabilities than equally common non-associated chains. Correlated functional status among segregating V segments might be attributable to linkage disequilibrium, but an unknown experimental factor could not be ruled out. Compared with the roughly 700-donor mean, donors in an Asian-associated ancestry cluster had fewer N-insertions in productive TCRs, according to a later genetic analysis. Because some donors lacked HLA typing at each locus, the association tests relied only on the typed subset. Several of the top co-occurrence clusters appeared to be linked to parvovirus B19, influenza, CMV and Epstein-Barr virus, according to a later analysis. In both the original and validation cohorts, the classifier was reported to diagnose cytomegalovirus status with high specificity and sensitivity. A further reported finding was that TCR beta sequences accurately predicted the HLA-A and HLA-B alleles for most subjects in the first cohort. In an earlier analysis of a few hundred of the donors, most TCR beta V segments were observed in productive rearrangements about 90% or about 30% of the time, broadly matching IMGT annotations. In a later genetic analysis, a missense DCLRE1C variant was associated with V-gene and J-gene trimming of TCR beta chains, and the association was replicated in an independent cohort. Strong co-occurrence of HLA alleles, especially DR and DQ, made assigning TCR associations to individual alleles difficult.

Comment on this clone: Its antigen target is currently unknown. The input lacks base qualities; no much larger clone sits a single base away.

The library was produced with the immunoSEQ multiplex PCR assay. For the multiplex PCR, a mixture combining 60 forward primers for TCR Vbeta segments and 13 reverse primers for TCR Jbeta segments was used. The CDR3 region of rearranged TCR beta genes was amplified from genomic DNA by a multiplex PCR assay. Amplified TCR beta libraries were sequenced as 87-base-pair reads on the Illumina HiSeq System. The published analysis was carried out like this. A later analysis tallied 80 million to 95 million unique TCR beta chains across the 666 repertoires, and about 12 million of those chains were shared by two or more donors. To remove PCR and sequencing errors, raw reads were error-corrected and collapsed into unique sequences using a nearest-neighbor algorithm that merged closely related sequences. Alignment of CDR3 sequences to IMGT reference sequences was used to assign V, D and J gene segments. For a sequence to be retained, a match of at least six nucleotides was required to both a V gene segment and a J gene segment. A rearrangement counted as productive if the CDR3 had no stop codons and remained in frame with V and J, and every other rearrangement counted as non-productive. CDR3 was defined by IMGT convention, running from the second conserved V-encoded cysteine to the conserved J-encoded phenylalanine. Sequences without an unambiguous match to a single V gene segment were excluded from the earlier analysis of a few hundred of the donors. In an earlier analysis of 587 of the donors, a V segment was called functional when productive rearrangements were above 56.7%, and segregating when the standard deviation between donors exceeded 5%. A statistical classification framework was built to diagnose cytomegalovirus status from the catalog of TCR beta chain sequences. In a later analysis, V and J genes were assigned by comparing TCR nucleotide sequences against IMGT/GENE-DB human TR gene sequences. In a later analysis, CDR3 sequences and most-parsimonious VDJ recombination scenarios were assigned using the TCRdist pipeline. In a later analysis, each TCR beta chain was defined by its CDR3 amino acid sequence together with its V-gene family, and reads lacking a unique V-gene family were excluded. As a way to deal with suspected cross-contamination and a sequencing artifact, a later analysis dropped approximately 570 nucleotide sequences that were highly shared and had low generation probability. In a later analysis, a clonal expansion index for each public chain was calculated from normalized within-repertoire ranks of inferred template counts. A later analysis computed generation probabilities with a VDJ recombination model fitted to out-of-frame rearrangements, and checked the results against IGoR. A later analysis scored TCR-TCR, TCR-HLA and TCR-CMV co-occurrence with hypergeometric tests, applying a repertoire-size bias correction to TCR pairs. To estimate false discovery rates, a later analysis permuted the HLA or CMV assignments 20 times. In a later analysis, co-occurring TCRs were grouped with DBSCAN, and TCRdist sequence similarity was added when clustering was performed within HLA-allele-positive subsets. Co-occurrence clustering excluded repertoires with fewer than 30,000 or more than 120,000 public chains, plus five with anomalous nucleotide sharing. The source is immuneACCESS, and TCRdb retained only in-frame sequences with V and J called. Part of the clones is not carried over; for the studies checked, unresolved V genes explain less than half of this, and the remainder is unexplained. The DNA gave D and trimming, while V, J and clone size come from that table. This sample gives about 150,000 clones in total; roughly 80% of them show up just once. The ten largest clonotypes hold approximately 2.4% of the sample.

The cohort was made up of 500 to 850 healthy bone marrow donors. At the time of sampling, all cohort members were nominally healthy, though unrecorded immune exposures were likely present. The donor tested CMV seronegative and was one of the 352 seronegative cohort members. A peripheral blood sample was collected from each donor, and TCR beta sequencing was performed on peripheral blood mononuclear cells. The Qiagen DNeasy Blood Extraction Kit was used to extract genomic DNA from the blood cell samples. Sample: PBMCs. This TCR was sampled from a male donor in good health and CMV-seronegative.

Here is the DNA: TGCGCCAGCAGCCACTCCGGGACAGAGAGCACAGATACGCAGTATTTT. Its amino acids are CASSHSGTESTDTQYF. Recombination linked TRBV4-3 to TRBJ2-3; TRBD1 agrees with 7 junctional bases. Ends trimmed: V by 3 bases, J by 0 bases; bases unmatched to a gene: 6. CDR1 and CDR2 (LGHNA, YSLEER) derive from the germline V gene. Reading from cysteine to phenylalanine, the CDR3 counts 16 amino acids. Of the read, only the CDR3 DNA is kept; its 48 bases are in frame from base 1.